These 30 T cell receptor beta chains share one sample of origin, sequenced in a study of cytotoxic CD8 clonotypes in ibrutinib-treated CLL. TCRdb's copy holds only in-frame clones and misses some; the assay was immunoSEQ multiplex PCR. This table holds fewer than 150,000 clones, around 84% found once. The source was PBMCs, collected after 24 months of ibrutinib treatment. These receptors originate from a human donor with chronic lymphocytic leukemia.

The J gene is TRBJ1-1, the V gene TRBV27; no clear D gene. Per germline, CDR1 MNHEY and CDR2 SMNVEV (reference sequence). The CDR3 runs 14 residues. With 2 bases removed from V and 1 base from J, the gap between germline ends came to 8 bases. CDR3: CASSLREKNTEAFF. CDR3 bases: TGTGCCAGCAGTTTAAGAGAGAAGAACACTGAAGCTTTCTTT.

This clone was detected only a few times. For the CDR3, the DNA is TGTGCCAGTTCTGGTAATAGCAATCAGCCCCAGCATTTT. Protein: CASSGNSNQPQHF. The rearrangement uses TRBV19 and TRBJ1-5; D is unclear. The CDR3 spans 13 residues. The V end was cut by 8 bases, the J end by 0 bases, with 8 bases between. Germline values: CDR1 LNHDA, CDR2 SQIVND (reference sequence).

The chain is built from TRBV6-4 and TRBJ2-3; a weak D match, TRBD1 (5 bases). The V gene's germline CDR1 is MRHNA and CDR2 SNTAGT. The ends were cut back, 5 bases at V and 2 bases at J, with 23 bases in the middle. This CDR3 contains 18 residues. As DNA, the CDR3 is TGTGCCAGCAGTCAATTAGGCTTCAGGGTGATCTCCACAGATACGCAGTATTTT. Protein product: CASSQLGFRVISTDTQYF.

This clone was seen a few times. The chain joins TRBV9 to TRBJ2-7; D unresolved. The CDR3 consists of 14 residues. Germline CDR1 SGDLS, CDR2 YYNGEE. Trimming took 0 bases from V and 1 from J, leaving 8 bases between them. CDR3 protein: CASSVGVISYEQYF. The CDR3 DNA reads as TGTGCCAGCAGCGTAGGAGTAATTTCCTACGAGCAGTACTTC.

This rearrangement joins TRBV6-5 to TRBJ1-5; TRBD1 might be the D (6 bases). The V gene's germline CDR1 is MNHEY and CDR2 SVGAGI. The CDR3 has 13 residues. V lost 5 bases and J lost 10, with 15 bases in between. CDR3 region: CASSGAGDEPQHF. CDR3 nucleotides: TGTGCCAGCAGTGGCGCAGGGGATGAACCCCAGCATTTT.

The chain combines TRBV5-4 with TRBJ1-4; the D gene is possibly TRBD1 (5 bases). Deletions cut 5 bases from V and 0 bases from J, with 14 bases between. Germline V lookup: CDR1 SGHNT, CDR2 YYREEE (reference sequence). The CDR3 totals 16 residues. As DNA, the CDR3 is TGTGCCAGCAGTCCGGGGGTCGGGGCAACTAATGAAAAACTGTTTTTT. This codes for CASSPGVGATNEKLFF.

The chain has TRBV28 and TRBJ1-3; no firm D call. Germline CDR1 is MDHEN and CDR2 is SYDVKM. Trimming removed 5 bases from V and 0 bases from J, with 8 bases in between. The CDR3 totals 14 residues. CDR3 residues: CASSKTSSGNTIYF. In DNA, the CDR3 is TGTGCCAGCAGTAAAACAAGCTCTGGAAACACCATATATTTT.

The chain employs TRBV30 and TRBJ1-6; D may be TRBD1 (5 bases). The V end was cut by 1 base, the J end by 9 bases, with 16 bases between. Germline CDR1 GTSNPN, CDR2 SVGIG (reference sequence). This CDR3 has 15 residues. CDR3 residues: CAWSGGLKSRSPLHF. The DNA for the CDR3 is TGTGCCTGGAGTGGGGGACTAAAATCCCGTTCACCCCTCCACTTT.

The chain recombines TRBV6-6 with TRBJ1-6, with D possibly matching TRBD1 (6 bases). V lost 2 bases to trimming and J lost 7 bases, with 12 bases between them. The germline gives CDR1 MNHNY, CDR2 SVGAGI (reference sequence). CDR3 length: 15 amino acids. Written as DNA, the CDR3 is TGTGCCAGCAGTTACAGCGGGGGCGACAATTCACCCCTCCACTTT. Translated, it gives CASSYSGGDNSPLHF.

This rearrangement joins TRBV18 to TRBJ2-7; D is unresolved. This CDR3 comprises 14 residues. V was pared by 2 bases and J by 1 base, with 9 bases between. The germline V gene has CDR1 KGHSH and CDR2 LQKENI. This CDR3 is CASSPVAGSYEQYF. DNA of the CDR3: TGTGCCAGCTCACCAGTCGCAGGATCCTACGAGCAGTACTTC.

This chain links TRBV18 with TRBJ2-3; perhaps TRBD1 as D (6 bases). Trimming shortened V by 3 bases and J by 2 bases, and 9 bases separated the two germline ends. The CDR3 spans 14 residues. Germline assignment: CDR1 KGHSH and CDR2 LQKENI. CDR3 sequence: CASSPTGDTDTQYF. The CDR3, as DNA: TGTGCCAGCTCACCGACAGGAGACACAGATACGCAGTATTTT.

V usage is TRBV5-1 and J usage is TRBJ2-2; 12 positions agree with TRBD1. The CDR3 is 16 residues long. The germline CDR1 and CDR2 sequences are SGHRS and YFSETQ. J gave up 7 bases and V 2 bases, and 6 bases lay outside the gene matches. The CDR3 coding sequence is TGCGCCAGCAGCTTAACCGGGACAGGGGGCGGCGGGGAGCTGTTTTTT. This encodes CASSLTGTGGGGELFF. The full variable domain, completed using reference TRBV5-1 and TRBJ2-2, is KAGVTQTPRYLIKTRGQQVTLSCSPISGHRSVSWYQQTPGQGLQFLFEYFSETQRNKGNFPGRFSGRQFSNSRSEMNVSTLELGDSALYLCASSLTGTGGGGELFFGEGSRLTVL.

This clone was counted a few times. The chain couples TRBV5-4 to TRBJ1-6; D is uncertain. Per the germline V gene, CDR1 is SGHNT and CDR2 is YYREEE (reference sequence). Trimming took 0 bases from V and 5 from J, leaving 0 bases between them. The CDR3 has 12 residues. The DNA for the CDR3 is TGTGCCAGCAGCTTGGATAATTCACCCCTCCACTTT. Encoded protein: CASSLDNSPLHF.

The V and J genes are TRBV7-2 and TRBJ2-2; D might be TRBD1 or TRBD2, each matching 6 bases. The CDR3 extends over 15 amino acids. V lost 4 bases and J 13 bases, leaving 22 bases between the germline ends. Per germline, CDR1 SGHTA and CDR2 FQGNSA. CDR3 amino acids: CASSSPMGGLGGLFF. CDR3 nucleotide sequence: TGTGCCAGCAGCTCACCAATGGGGGGCTTAGGTGGGCTGTTTTTT.

This clone was observed a few times. The rearrangement joins TRBV2 to TRBJ1-1, with TRBD1 matching over 9 bases. The CDR3 has 19 amino acids. Germline V gene sequence: CDR1 SNHLY, CDR2 FYNNEI. V shed 3 bases and J 0 bases; nucleotides not matched to a gene: 14. In nucleotides, the CDR3 is TGTGCCAGCAGTGACCCGGGACAGGGTCCAGCTATCATGAACACTGAAGCTTTCTTT. The encoded protein is CASSDPGQGPAIMNTEAFF.

The chain uses TRBV19 and TRBJ1-5; D call uncertain. Germline CDR1 reads LNHDA; CDR2 reads SQIVND (reference sequence). Trimming left V 7 bases short and J 8 bases short, with 12 bases between. The CDR3 consists of 12 residues. In DNA, the CDR3 is TGTGCCAGTAACACCAACTGGGAGCCCCAGCATTTT. It specifies CASNTNWEPQHF.

The chain is built from TRBV9 and TRBJ1-2; D is unresolved. The V gene lost 6 bases and the J gene lost 5 bases, with 20 bases spanning the gap. Germline V CDR1 and CDR2: SGDLS, YYNGEE. The CDR3 totals 15 residues. The CDR3 DNA reads as TGTGCCAGCAACGAGGGCGGAAGGCTGGGGTATGGCTACACCTTC. Residues: CASNEGGRLGYGYTF.

The genes are TRBV30 and TRBJ1-3, with TRBD1 identical over 7 bases. V lost 3 bases to trimming and J lost 0 bases; unmatched junction nucleotides: 11. The CDR3 is made up of 17 amino acids. CDR1 is GTSNPN and CDR2 is SVGIG in the germline V gene (reference sequence). For the CDR3, the DNA is TGTGCCTGGAGCCCCGTAGGGGGACAGTTCTCTGGAAACACCATATATTTT. Its translation: CAWSPVGGQFSGNTIYF.

This clone was found once. This chain connects TRBV6-5 to TRBJ2-7; possible D gene TRBD2, 5 bases. Germline values: CDR1 MNHEY, CDR2 SVGAGI. The CDR3 runs to 13 residues. V lost 4 bases, J lost 2 bases, and 9 bases lay in between. CDR3 sequence: CASSSGFPYEQYF. The DNA for the CDR3 is TGTGCCAGCAGTTCGGGGTTTCCCTACGAGCAGTACTTC.

This clone showed up just once. The V call is TRBV14, the J call TRBJ2-3; TRBD1 matches at 10 bases. The germline V gene has CDR1 SGHDN and CDR2 FVKESK. The CDR3 length is 18 residues. V was clipped by 3 bases and J by 1 base; unmatched bases: 10. The DNA for the CDR3 is TGTGCCAGCAGCCAGACGACAGGGGGCCCCCTAGGCACAGATACGCAGTATTTT. Its protein is CASSQTTGGPLGTDTQYF.

This rearrangement joins TRBV18 to TRBJ1-1; no clear D gene. The CDR3 consists of 12 residues. Trimming left V 5 bases short and J 11 bases short, with 15 bases between. Germline V gene sequence: CDR1 KGHSH, CDR2 LQKENI. The CDR3 region is CASSMDAVGAFF. The CDR3 nucleotides read TGTGCCAGCTCAATGGACGCCGTAGGGGCTTTCTTT.

The gene calls are TRBV18 and TRBJ1-3, with D hard to call. CDR3 length equals 15 residues. Trimming took 1 base from V and 1 from J, leaving 8 bases between them. Germline lookup yields CDR1 KGHSH and CDR2 LQKENI. The CDR3 loop is CASSPRAQSGNTIYF. The CDR3 nucleotides read TGTGCCAGCTCACCACGGGCACAATCTGGAAACACCATATATTTT. Using reference TRBV18 and TRBJ1-3 for the parts outside the CDR3, the full variable domain is NAGVMQNPRHLVRRRGQEARLRCSPMKGHSHVYWYRQLPEEGLKFMVYLQKENIIDESGMPKERFSAEFPKEGPSILRIQQVVRGDSAAYFCASSPRAQSGNTIYFGEGSWLTVV.

The chain recombines TRBV7-9 with TRBJ1-3; 7 bases match TRBD1. The CDR3 extends over 17 amino acids. The trim removed 4 bases at V and 4 bases at J, leaving 13 bases unmatched. The germline V gene has CDR1 SEHNR and CDR2 FQNEAQ (reference sequence). DNA for the CDR3: TGTGCCAGCAGCTCCCCCGCACGACAGGGCTTCGGAAACACCATATATTTT. Encoded protein: CASSSPARQGFGNTIYF. Variable domain in full (rest from reference TRBV7-9 and TRBJ1-3): DTGVSQNPRHKITKRGQNVTFRCDPISEHNRLYWYRQTLGQGPEFLTYFQNEAQLEKSRLLSDRFSAERPKGSFSTLEIQRTEQGDSAMYLCASSSPARQGFGNTIYFGEGSWLTVV.

This clone was observed a single time. This chain joins TRBV6-1 and TRBJ2-1; D gene unclear. Germline CDR1 reads MNHNS; CDR2 reads SASEGT. V was clipped by 7 bases and J by 8 bases, with 9 bases between them. The CDR3 has 11 amino acids. The CDR3 DNA follows: TGTGCCAGCACGGCGGCCGATGAGCAGTTCTTC. As protein: CASTAADEQFF.

This clone was observed once. This chain connects TRBV7-6 to TRBJ2-5; D ambiguous. Germline assignment: CDR1 SGHVS and CDR2 FNYEAQ. This CDR3 comprises 15 residues. Trimming took 5 bases from V and 1 from J, leaving 14 bases between them. In DNA form, the CDR3 reads TGTGCCAGCAGCCTTATTGCGGCTAGCCAAGAGACCCAGTACTTC. Translated, it gives CASSLIAASQETQYF.

The chain employs TRBV19 and TRBJ1-3; D possibly corresponds to TRBD1 (6 bases). The CDR3 contains 15 residues. Germline V CDR1 and CDR2: LNHDA, SQIVND (reference sequence). Trimming shortened V by 5 bases and J by 2 bases, and 13 bases separated the two germline ends. CDR3 residues: CASSPQGSPGNTIYF. The DNA for the CDR3 is TGTGCCAGTAGTCCACAGGGATCGCCTGGAAACACCATATATTTT. The complete variable domain, with remaining parts taken from reference TRBV19 and TRBJ1-3, reads DGGITQSPKYLFRKEGQNVTLSCEQNLNHDAMYWYRQDPGQGLRLIYYSQIVNDFQKGDIAEGYSVSREKKESFPLTVTSAQKNPTAFYLCASSPQGSPGNTIYFGEGSWLTVV.

CDR3 residues: CASSHPGEGETQYF. The DNA for the CDR3 is TGTGCCAGCAGCCACCCGGGGGAGGGAGAGACCCAGTACTTC. The chain employs TRBV4-2 and TRBJ2-5; 7 positions match TRBD2. Germline V gene data show CDR1 as LGHNA and CDR2 as YNFKEQ. There are 14 residues in the CDR3. V was clipped by 3 bases and J by 4 bases; unmatched bases: 5.

The V and J genes are TRBV7-9 and TRBJ2-1; D is undetermined. V lost 2 bases to trimming and J lost 3 bases, with 8 bases between them. The CDR3 has 14 residues. In germline, CDR1 is SEHNR, CDR2 FQNEAQ (reference sequence). CDR3 sequence: CASSLRRNYNEQFF. In DNA form, the CDR3 reads TGTGCCAGCAGCTTAAGGAGAAACTACAATGAGCAGTTCTTC.

The rearrangement uses TRBV5-1 and TRBJ1-3; no firm D call. The ends were cut back, 0 bases at V and 5 bases at J, with 6 bases in the middle. This CDR3 has 13 amino acids. The germline V gene has CDR1 SGHRS and CDR2 YFSETQ. The CDR3: CASSLEQRNTIYF. The CDR3 DNA sequence: TGCGCCAGCAGCTTGGAACAGAGAAACACCATATATTTT.

J is TRBJ1-1 and V is TRBV6-6; D is uncertain. The CDR3 totals 11 residues. V gave up 2 bases and J gave up 10 bases, with 8 bases separating them. The germline gives CDR1 MNHNY, CDR2 SVGAGI (reference sequence). DNA of the CDR3: TGTGCCAGCAGTTACCCGACGTCAGCTTTCTTT. Translation gives CASSYPTSAFF.